One TCR beta chain is described in this entry. CDR1 and CDR2 from the germline V gene are SEHNR and FQNEAQ (reference sequence). Trimming removed 2 bases from V and 2 bases from J; junction bases left unmatched: 4. The CDR3 covers 15 residues. This entry comes from a study of technical replicates of blood from a handful of donors. The data were produced by immunoSEQ multiplex PCR, yet TCRdb's version contains in-frame clones alone and is incomplete. The sample holds tens of thousands of clones, 91% seen once. This sequence originates from a human donor in good health. Some clones in this sample may be carry-over from other donors' samples. The sample consisted of PBMCs. The rearrangement joins TRBV7-9 to TRBJ2-3, with TRBD1 matching 7 bases. The CDR3 region has the DNA TGTGCCAGCAGCTTAAACACAGGGGCCACAGATACGCAGTATTTT. Translation: CASSLNTGATDTQYF.